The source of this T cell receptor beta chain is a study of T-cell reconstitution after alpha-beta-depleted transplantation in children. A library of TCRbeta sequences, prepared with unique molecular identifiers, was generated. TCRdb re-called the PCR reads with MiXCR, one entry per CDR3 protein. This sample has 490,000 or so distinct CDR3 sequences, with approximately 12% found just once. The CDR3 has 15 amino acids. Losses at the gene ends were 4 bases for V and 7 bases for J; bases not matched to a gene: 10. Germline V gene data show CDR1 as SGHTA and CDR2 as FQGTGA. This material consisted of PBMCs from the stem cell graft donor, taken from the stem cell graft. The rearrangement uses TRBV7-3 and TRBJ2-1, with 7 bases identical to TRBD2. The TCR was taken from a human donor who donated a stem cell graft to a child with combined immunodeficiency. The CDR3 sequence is CASSSRGGSMNEQFF. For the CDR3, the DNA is TGTGCCAGCAGCTCCCGGGGCGGGAGCATGAATGAGCAGTTCTTC.